The 17 T cell receptor beta chains presented below share a single source sample, sequenced in a study of OX40 agonist ivuxolimab in advanced cancers. Clones were sequenced by immunoSEQ multiplex PCR, and TCRdb holds only the in-frame ones, with some missing. This sample has 60,000 or so clones; approximately 85% occur once, and the top ten carry roughly 4.5%. Sequenced material: CD4+ or CD8+ T cells sorted from blood, taken in a trial of the OX40 agonist ivuxolimab. These receptors were obtained from an adult with an advanced solid tumor such as melanoma, head and neck, liver or kidney cancer.

The V and J genes are TRBV6-1 and TRBJ2-3; D is ambiguous. The CDR3 length is 14 residues. V was trimmed by 1 base and J by 1 base, leaving 6 bases between them. Germline lookup yields CDR1 MNHNS and CDR2 SASEGT. CDR3 DNA sequence: TGTGCCAGCAGTGAAGGGAAAGGCACAGATACGCAGTATTTT. Encoded protein: CASSEGKGTDTQYF.

As regards this clone: The identical CDR3 is also encoded by other nucleotide sequences in the sample. The V gene is TRBV7-3, the J gene TRBJ2-3, with 7 nucleotides matching TRBD2. This CDR3 region has 15 residues. The V gene end was trimmed by 1 base and the J gene end by 4 bases; junction bases not matched to a gene: 5. Per germline, CDR1 SGHTA and CDR2 FQGTGA. CDR3 loop: CASSLNGGRADTQYF. The CDR3 DNA sequence: TGTGCCAGCAGCTTAAACGGTGGGAGGGCAGATACGCAGTATTTT.

The chain has TRBV5-6 and TRBJ2-3, with 9 bases fitting TRBD2. CDR3 length: 17 residues. Trimming cost V 2 bases and J 2 bases; bases outside gene matches: 9. The germline CDR1 and CDR2 sequences are SGHDT and YYEEEE. In DNA, the CDR3 is TGTGCCAGCAGCTTAGTTCTCTTAGCGGGAGCCACAGATACGCAGTATTTT. Its translation is CASSLVLLAGATDTQYF.

The chain employs TRBV14 and TRBJ2-2, with TRBD1 as a possible D gene (5 bases). V lost 0 bases and J lost 6, with 17 bases in between. CDR3 length equals 17 residues. Germline V CDR1 and CDR2: SGHDN, FVKESK. CDR3 in amino acids: CASSQEGAVPFSGELFF. The CDR3 region has the DNA TGTGCCAGCAGCCAAGAAGGGGCCGTACCCTTTTCCGGGGAGCTGTTTTTT.

The V call is TRBV29-1, the J call TRBJ1-3; 11 bases are a match to TRBD1. Trimming at V came to 4 bases and at J to 4 bases, leaving 3 bases not matched to a gene. Looked up from germline, CDR1 is SQVTM and CDR2 is ANQGSEA. CDR3 length: 14 amino acids. Here the CDR3 reads CSVGGQGAGNTIYF. DNA for the CDR3: TGCAGCGTTGGAGGACAGGGGGCAGGAAACACCATATATTTT.

V gene TRBV30 combines with J gene TRBJ2-3, with 10 bases aligning to TRBD2. The V segment lost 3 bases and the J segment 5 bases; nucleotides outside the gene matches: 5. The CDR3 has 14 amino acids. Germline values: CDR1 GTSNPN, CDR2 SVGIG (reference sequence). The CDR3 region is CAWRIAGGRDTQYF. As DNA, the CDR3 is TGTGCCTGGAGGATAGCGGGAGGTCGAGATACGCAGTATTTT.

J is TRBJ1-2 and V is TRBV19, with D unclear. CDR1 is LNHDA and CDR2 is SQIVND in the germline V gene (reference sequence). Trimming stripped 6 bases from V and 1 base from J, with 12 bases between. The CDR3 sequence is 14 residues long. CDR3 in DNA: TGTGCCAGTAGCCAAACTAGCTATAACTATGGCTACACCTTC. This encodes CASSQTSYNYGYTF.

This clone was counted a single time. V and J are TRBV5-1 and TRBJ2-3; 9 nucleotides agree with TRBD2. V dropped 2 bases and J dropped 2; count of bases not matched to a gene: 18. The CDR3 consists of 20 residues. Germline V gene sequence: CDR1 SGHRS, CDR2 YFSETQ. The CDR3 DNA follows: TGCGCCAGCAGCTTCGGGCGTCTGGGGCTAGCGGGGACGAACACAGATACGCAGTATTTT. Its translation: CASSFGRLGLAGTNTDTQYF.

The chain is built from TRBV15 and TRBJ2-5, with D maybe TRBD2 (5 bases). Trimming took 8 bases from V and 1 from J, leaving 17 bases between them. The CDR3 consists of 15 residues. Looked up from germline, CDR1 is LNHNV and CDR2 is YYDKDF (reference sequence). Written as DNA, the CDR3 is TGTGCCACCGGCGGCCGGGGAACGATCCAAGAGACCCAGTACTTC. Residues: CATGGRGTIQETQYF.

The V call is TRBV5-4, the J call TRBJ1-6; 9 nucleotides match TRBD1. J gave up 10 bases and V 4 bases, and 9 bases lay outside the gene matches. The length of the CDR3 is 15 residues. Germline CDR1 is SGHNT and CDR2 is YYREEE (reference sequence). CDR3 bases: TGTGCCAGCAGCGGAACCGGGACAGGGTTCTCACCCCTCCACTTT. This sequence encodes CASSGTGTGFSPLHF. The full variable domain, rest sourced from reference TRBV5-4 and TRBJ1-6, is ETGVTQSPTHLIKTRGQQVTLRCSSQSGHNTVSWYQQALGQGPQFIFQYYREEENGRGNFPPRFSGLQFPNYSSELNVNALELDDSALYLCASSGTGTGFSPLHFGNGTRLTVT.

The chain couples TRBV2 to TRBJ2-3; 11 bases match TRBD2. Per the germline V gene, CDR1 is SNHLY and CDR2 is FYNNEI. The trim removed 10 bases at V and 2 bases at J, leaving 11 bases unmatched. The CDR3 extends over 16 amino acids. The CDR3 protein is CATPRGLAGPTDTQYF. The CDR3 DNA is TGTGCCACCCCAAGAGGACTAGCGGGCCCCACAGATACGCAGTATTTT. Combining the CDR3 with reference TRBV2 and TRBJ2-3 gives the whole variable domain EPEVTQTPSHQVTQMGQEVILRCVPISNHLYFYWYRQILGQKVEFLVSFYNNEISEKSEIFDDQFSVERPDGSNFTLKIRSTKLEDSAMYFCATPRGLAGPTDTQYFGPGTRLTVL.

The J gene is TRBJ2-2, the V gene TRBV11-3; tentatively, D is TRBD2 (6 bases). V was shortened by 2 bases and J by 4 bases, with 11 bases between the two germline ends. The CDR3 runs 15 residues. From germline, CDR1 is SGHNT and CDR2 YENEEA. DNA of the CDR3: TGTGCCAGCAGCTTAAGAACGGGAGCCACCGGGGAGCTGTTTTTT. Residues: CASSLRTGATGELFF.

The chain employs TRBV7-2 and TRBJ2-1; D uncertain. The V end lost 0 bases, the J end lost 2 bases, and 5 bases lay between the germline ends. This CDR3 has 14 residues. In germline, CDR1 is SGHTA, CDR2 FQGNSA. The CDR3 coding sequence is TGTGCCAGCAGCTTAGCTGGGGCCTACAATGAGCAGTTCTTC. Translation gives CASSLAGAYNEQFF.

The chain is built from TRBV5-4 and TRBJ1-6, with D hard to call. The CDR3 extends over 14 amino acids. CDR1 is SGHNT and CDR2 is YYREEE in the germline V gene (reference sequence). V was cut by 2 bases and J by 5 bases, with 8 bases left in between. CDR3 in amino acids: CASSFEGDNSPLHF. The CDR3 coding sequence is TGTGCCAGCAGCTTTGAGGGAGATAATTCACCCCTCCACTTT.

Regarding this clone: The DNA is omitted, as the CDR3 cannot be located on it reliably, and the CDR3 follows TCRdb's listing. The CDR3 here is CASSSSTHTGELFF. The rearrangement joins TRBV6-5 to TRBJ2-2. The length of the CDR3 is 14 amino acids, counting both ends. The germline gives CDR1 MNHEY, CDR2 SVGAGI.

The J gene is TRBJ2-2, the V gene TRBV28, with D maybe TRBD2 (6 bases). The CDR3 is made up of 14 amino acids. Germline loops: CDR1 MDHEN, CDR2 SYDVKM. Trimming pared 7 bases from V and 5 bases from J, leaving 14 bases between. The CDR3 nucleotides read TGTGCCAGCACGGGACTCGAATTAACCGGGGAGCTGTTTTTT. Its translation is CASTGLELTGELFF.

The genes are TRBV5-1 and TRBJ2-2; possible D gene TRBD1, 6 bases. Germline CDR1 SGHRS, CDR2 YFSETQ. V gave up 1 base and J gave up 6 bases, with 13 bases separating them. The length of the CDR3 is 15 residues. CDR3 nucleotide sequence: TGCGCCAGCAGCTTGCGACAGGCCACACCCGGGGAGCTGTTTTTT. This gives the protein CASSLRQATPGELFF. The full variable domain, its missing parts supplied by reference TRBV5-1 and TRBJ2-2, is KAGVTQTPRYLIKTRGQQVTLSCSPISGHRSVSWYQQTPGQGLQFLFEYFSETQRNKGNFPGRFSGRQFSNSRSEMNVSTLELGDSALYLCASSLRQATPGELFFGEGSRLTVL.